These 21 T cell receptor beta chains were all obtained from the same sample, sequenced in a study of TIL therapy for anti-PD-1-resistant metastatic lung cancer. The time point denotes: pre-treatment sample, taken before nivolumab and TIL therapy. The tumor samples were excised metastases, mostly pleural nodules or supraclavicular lymph nodes. The immunoSEQ assay was v3. Here immunoSEQ multiplex PCR was the method, and the copy in TCRdb shows in-frame clones only, minus some. Of approximately 87,000 clones in the sample, around 71% are singletons; the top ten hold approximately 11%. The sequencing here drew on tumor tissue, taken at baseline. The origin of the receptors is a person aged 25-85 years with non-small cell lung cancer.

This sequence joins TRBV19 and TRBJ2-7, with TRBD1 as a possible D gene (6 bases). Germline V lookup: CDR1 LNHDA, CDR2 SQIVND (reference sequence). The CDR3 loop spans 14 amino acids. Trimming took 3 bases from V and 4 from J, leaving 13 bases between them. The CDR3 is CASSIAGELYEQYF. The CDR3, as DNA: TGTGCCAGTAGTATCGCAGGGGAACTATACGAGCAGTACTTC.

The chain links TRBV19 to TRBJ1-2; D may be TRBD1 (5 bases). Trimming stripped 6 bases from V and 0 bases from J, with 8 bases between. This CDR3 is 13 amino acids long. Germline CDR1 is LNHDA and CDR2 is SQIVND (reference sequence). The DNA for the CDR3 is TGTGCCAGTAGGCCGGGGGCTAACTATGGCTACACCTTC. As protein: CASRPGANYGYTF.

The rearrangement uses TRBV9 and TRBJ2-1; either TRBD1 or TRBD2 may supply D (5 bases each). CDR3 length: 13 residues. Deletions cut 0 bases from V and 12 bases from J, with 13 bases between. Germline CDR1 reads SGDLS; CDR2 reads YYNGEE. The CDR3 spells CASSVEGTSRQFF. In DNA form, the CDR3 reads TGTGCCAGCAGCGTAGAGGGGACCTCTCGGCAGTTCTTC. The full variable domain, its missing parts supplied by reference TRBV9 and TRBJ2-1, is DSGVTQTPKHLITATGQRVTLRCSPRSGDLSVYWYQQSLDQGLQFLIQYYNGEERAKGNILERFSAQQFPDLHSELNLSSLELGDSALYFCASSVEGTSRQFFGPGTRLTVL.

The chain recombines TRBV7-2 with TRBJ1-3; D is ambiguous. The CDR3 contains 15 residues. The germline gives CDR1 SGHTA, CDR2 FQGNSA. V shed 4 bases and J shed 0 bases, with 10 bases lying between them. In nucleotides, the CDR3 is TGTGCCAGCAGCTCACAGCATCTCTCTGGAAACACCATATATTTT. Its protein product is CASSSQHLSGNTIYF.

The chain recombines TRBV19 with TRBJ2-2, with 7 positions matching TRBD1. Germline loops: CDR1 LNHDA, CDR2 SQIVND (reference sequence). The J segment lost 8 bases and the V segment lost 5 bases, leaving 17 bases of the junction unmatched. The length of the CDR3 is 17 residues. CDR3 nucleotide sequence: TGTGCCAGTAGTCCAGGGCTTGACAGGGTTGGGACGGGGGAGCTGTTTTTT. This encodes CASSPGLDRVGTGELFF.

The V call is TRBV18, the J call TRBJ2-1, with TRBD1 matching over 9 bases. V gave up 8 bases and J gave up 4 bases; unmatched junction bases: 12. This CDR3 has 16 residues. Germline V gene lookup returns CDR1 KGHSH and CDR2 LQKENI. The CDR3 is CASLPPGTGPYNEQFF. As DNA, the CDR3 is TGTGCCAGCCTTCCCCCCGGGACAGGGCCTTACAATGAGCAGTTCTTC.

This clone occurred once. The chain uses TRBV19 and TRBJ2-5; D perhaps matches TRBD1 (6 bases). CDR3 length: 14 amino acids. Trimming cost V 2 bases and J 7 bases, with 14 bases left between them. Germline lookup yields CDR1 LNHDA and CDR2 SQIVND (reference sequence). CDR3 sequence reads: CASSIRVRDMTQYF. As DNA, the CDR3 is TGTGCCAGTAGTATACGGGTCCGGGACATGACCCAGTACTTC.

This clone has a handful of counts. This chain links TRBV5-5 with TRBJ1-6, with 7 bases aligning to TRBD1. The CDR3 covers 15 residues. Germline V gene data show CDR1 as SGHKS and CDR2 as YYEKEE (reference sequence). Trimming took 0 bases from V and 6 from J; bases not matched to a gene: 3. CDR3 coding DNA: TGTGCCAGCAGCTTGGAGCAGGGGGGTAATTCACCCCTCCACTTT. Translating gives CASSLEQGGNSPLHF.

V and J are TRBV7-9 and TRBJ2-5; 12 nucleotides match TRBD2. CDR1 is SEHNR, CDR2 FQNEAQ, per germline (reference sequence). The length of the CDR3 is 17 residues. J lost 4 bases, V lost 3 bases, and 9 bases had no gene match. The CDR3 nucleotides are TGTGCCAGCAGCTTGGGACTAGCGGGTACAATGGGAGAGACCCAGTACTTC. Protein sequence: CASSLGLAGTMGETQYF.

This clone was seen repeatedly, ten times or more. The genes are TRBV29-1 and TRBJ2-7, with D possibly being TRBD1 (5 bases). Germline assignment: CDR1 SQVTM and CDR2 ANQGSEA. Trimming took off 4 bases at V and 5 bases at J, with 12 bases between the two ends. The CDR3 loop spans 12 amino acids. The DNA for the CDR3 is TGCAGCGTTGTGGCAGGGTCAAACGAGCAGTACTTC. Encoded protein: CSVVAGSNEQYF.

In its sample, this clone was seen once. This chain links TRBV12-3 or TRBV12-4 with TRBJ2-7; 7 bases are shared with TRBD1. This CDR3 region has 11 residues. The V gene end was trimmed by 4 bases and the J gene end by 9 bases; junction bases not matched to a gene: 3. CDR3 region: CASSSGQVQYF. Written as DNA, the CDR3 is TGTGCCAGCAGTTCCGGACAGGTGCAGTACTTC.

The chain uses TRBV30 and TRBJ1-5; TRBD1 agrees at 8 bases. The J segment lost 6 bases and the V segment lost 2 bases, leaving 18 bases of the junction unmatched. This CDR3 contains 18 residues. Germline-derived CDR1 and CDR2 are GTSNPN and SVGIG (reference sequence). CDR3 sequence: CAWSPRVGGRGRRQPQHF. CDR3 sequence (DNA): TGTGCCTGGAGTCCCCGAGTTGGGGGCAGGGGGCGTCGTCAGCCCCAGCATTTT.

The chain links TRBV11-2 to TRBJ2-7; a possible D gene is TRBD1 (6 bases). The V end was cut by 5 bases, the J end by 2 bases, with 19 bases between. CDR1 SGHAT and CDR2 FQNNGV come from the germline V gene. This CDR3 has 16 amino acids. The CDR3 region has the DNA TGTGCCAGCAGCCAAAGACCCAGGGGCCACACCTACGAGCAGTACTTC. It is translated as CASSQRPRGHTYEQYF.

This chain connects TRBV5-1 to TRBJ1-2, with D tentatively TRBD1 (6 bases). The V end lost 0 bases, the J end lost 7 bases, and 13 bases lay between the germline ends. This CDR3 has 14 amino acids. From germline, CDR1 is SGHRS and CDR2 YFSETQ. The CDR3, as DNA: TGCGCCAGCAGCTTGGATATGGGGGCAGGTGGCTACACCTTC. This translates into CASSLDMGAGGYTF. Using reference TRBV5-1 and TRBJ1-2 for the parts outside the CDR3, the full variable domain is KAGVTQTPRYLIKTRGQQVTLSCSPISGHRSVSWYQQTPGQGLQFLFEYFSETQRNKGNFPGRFSGRQFSNSRSEMNVSTLELGDSALYLCASSLDMGAGGYTFGSGTRLTVV.

The chain is built from TRBV6-5 and TRBJ2-7; D might be TRBD1 (6 bases). The CDR3 has 14 residues. Per germline, CDR1 MNHEY and CDR2 SVGAGI. V was clipped by 6 bases and J by 3 bases, with 15 bases between them. The CDR3 region is CASSPWDKFYEQYF. The CDR3 region has the DNA TGTGCCAGCAGCCCGTGGGACAAATTCTACGAGCAGTACTTC.

The chain joins TRBV5-1 to TRBJ2-7, with a tentative D call TRBD2 (5 bases). The germline gives CDR1 SGHRS, CDR2 YFSETQ. V was shortened by 0 bases and J by 6 bases, with 7 bases between the two germline ends. There are 12 residues in the CDR3. This CDR3 is CASSLGGREQYF. The CDR3 bases are TGCGCCAGCAGCTTGGGAGGGCGCGAGCAGTACTTC.

V gene TRBV24-1 combines with J gene TRBJ2-3, with 12 bases aligning to TRBD1. The V gene end was trimmed by 3 bases and the J gene end by 4 bases; junction bases not matched to a gene: 4. Per germline, CDR1 KGHDR and CDR2 SFDVKD. The CDR3 runs to 16 residues. CDR3 residues: CATSDIGTGGPDTQYF. CDR3 in DNA: TGTGCCACCAGTGATATCGGGACAGGGGGCCCAGATACGCAGTATTTT.

Remarks on this clone: A junction end diverges from the germline sequence, so it may reflect a read error. The rearrangement uses TRBV7-3 and TRBJ2-1; 7 bases are shared with TRBD2. Germline V gene sequence: CDR1 SGHTA, CDR2 FQGTGA. This CDR3 is 16 amino acids long. The DNA for the CDR3 is TGTGCCAGCAGCGTAACTAGCGTCAGCTCCTACAATGAGCAGTTCTTC. Translation: CASSVTSVSSYNEQFF.

This chain connects TRBV5-1 to TRBJ1-6; the D gene is possibly TRBD1 (6 bases). V dropped 1 base and J dropped 8 bases, with 13 bases sitting between them. CDR1 and CDR2 from the germline V gene are SGHRS and YFSETQ. The CDR3 is 15 residues long. Here the CDR3 DNA reads TGCGCCAGCAGCTTGACAGGGTCTAGGGATTCACCCCTCCACTTT. Protein sequence: CASSLTGSRDSPLHF.

The table lists this clone with many counts. The genes are TRBV11-3 and TRBJ2-1; D not certain. This CDR3 has 13 residues. The V and J ends lost 5 bases and 8 bases respectively, with 13 bases between them. Germline CDR1 SGHNT, CDR2 YENEEA. As DNA, the CDR3 is TGTGCCAGCAGCCCCGCCGGCGGCGATGAGCAGTTCTTC. It encodes CASSPAGGDEQFF.

The rearrangement joins TRBV2 to TRBJ2-5; either TRBD1 or TRBD2 may supply D (6 bases each). With 4 bases removed from V and 1 base from J, the gap between germline ends came to 16 bases. From germline, CDR1 is SNHLY and CDR2 FYNNEI. The CDR3 covers 16 residues. CDR3 residues: CASSGGAGTVQETQYF. CDR3 nucleotides: TGTGCCAGCAGTGGGGGGGCAGGGACTGTCCAAGAGACCCAGTACTTC.